This T cell receptor beta chain was identified during a study of human T cells and chemical hapten exposure. Study at large: Patients had diphenylcyclopropenone applied to the scalp weekly throughout the approximately 25-week study. On the upper back, patch tests were applied with 0.01% DPC and read at 6 days.

Whole-study results and caveats: Donors' alopecia may make their immune response differ from healthy people's. Expanded TCRs were compared with controls, and the expanded TCRs formed significantly more large CDR3 similarity clusters.

In TCRdb, the RACE reads were re-called with MiXCR into one record per CDR3 protein. The sample holds nearly 85,000 distinct CDR3 sequences, about 9.9% seen once. The table lists this clonotype with a few counts. Its antigen is still unknown. Time point given: patch test 2, 6 weeks after DPC sensitization. As for treatment: therapeutic diphenylcyclopropenone sensitization with weekly scalp DPC. This TCR derives from a man younger than 35 with alopecia areata. Some clones in this sample may be carry-over from other donors' samples. This specimen was whole blood, taken in connection with sensitization to the hapten diphenylcyclopropenone (DPC).

The CDR3 loop is CASSLAGLAQSYNEQFF. CDR3 DNA sequence: TGTGCCAGCAGCTTGGCGGGATTAGCGCAATCCTACAATGAGCAGTTCTTC. The J gene is TRBJ2-1, the V gene TRBV5-4; a weak D match, TRBD2 (5 bases). Germline V gene lookup returns CDR1 SGHNT and CDR2 YYREEE (reference sequence). The CDR3 runs to 17 residues. Between the trimmed V and J ends, which lost 0 bases and 1 base, there was a span of 14 bases.